One and the same sample provided the 4 T cell receptor beta chains below, sequenced in a study of cytomegalovirus exposure and HLA in healthy donors. A multiplex PCR was run with 60 Vbeta primers and 13 Jbeta primers. Measured with immunoSEQ multiplex PCR; TCRdb has only the in-frame clones, and not every one. Among 70,000 to 100,000 clones listed, more than 55% were seen once. The specimen sequenced was PBMCs. Every receptor here comes from a woman aged 45 to 65 in good health and CMV-seropositive.

This chain uses TRBV14 with TRBJ1-3; D might be TRBD1 (5 bases). The germline gives CDR1 SGHDN, CDR2 FVKESK. This CDR3 contains 15 residues. V was pared by 6 bases and J by 0 bases, with 12 bases between. In DNA form, the CDR3 reads TGTGCCAGCAGTCTGAGACAGTTCTCTGGAAACACCATATATTTT. Translating it yields CASSLRQFSGNTIYF.

This clone appeared a single time. The V call is TRBV18, the J call TRBJ1-4; D is unresolved. There are 16 residues in the CDR3. V lost 8 bases, J lost 4 bases, and 20 bases lay in between. Germline-derived CDR1 and CDR2 are KGHSH and LQKENI. The CDR3 nucleotides are TGTGCCAGCGCCCTAGTACTTCCCGGGAATAATGAAAAACTGTTTTTT. This codes for CASALVLPGNNEKLFF.

The CDR3 loop is CASSLAGGATGDTQYF. DNA of the CDR3: TGCGCCAGCAGCTTGGCCGGGGGGGCCACGGGGGATACGCAGTATTTT. V usage is TRBV5-1 and J usage is TRBJ2-3, with 8 bases matching TRBD2. Trimming took 0 bases from V and 6 from J; bases not matched to a gene: 9. CDR1 is SGHRS, CDR2 YFSETQ, per germline. This CDR3 contains 16 residues.

This clone was detected once. The J gene is TRBJ1-1, the V gene TRBV27; tentatively, D is TRBD1 (5 bases). The V end was cut by 5 bases, the J end by 3 bases, with 10 bases between. The CDR3 sequence is 13 residues long. In germline, CDR1 is MNHEY, CDR2 SMNVEV (reference sequence). The CDR3 DNA follows: TGTGCCAGCAGTCGGTCCAGGGACACTGAAGCTTTCTTT. Protein product: CASSRSRDTEAFF.